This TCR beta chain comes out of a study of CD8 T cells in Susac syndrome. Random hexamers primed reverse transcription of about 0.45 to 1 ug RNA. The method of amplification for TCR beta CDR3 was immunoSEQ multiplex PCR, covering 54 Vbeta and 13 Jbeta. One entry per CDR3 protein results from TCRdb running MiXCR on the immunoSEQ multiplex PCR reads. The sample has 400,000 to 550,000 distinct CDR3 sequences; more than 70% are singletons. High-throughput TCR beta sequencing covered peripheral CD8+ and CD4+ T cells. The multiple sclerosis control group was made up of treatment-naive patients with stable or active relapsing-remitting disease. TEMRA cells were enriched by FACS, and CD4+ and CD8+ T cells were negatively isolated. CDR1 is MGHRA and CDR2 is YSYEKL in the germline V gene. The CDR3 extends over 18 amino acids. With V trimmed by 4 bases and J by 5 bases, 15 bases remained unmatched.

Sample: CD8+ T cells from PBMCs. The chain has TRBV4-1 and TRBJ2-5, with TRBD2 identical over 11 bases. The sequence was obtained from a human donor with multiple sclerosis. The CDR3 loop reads CASSLLAGGTRNGETQYF. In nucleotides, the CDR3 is TGCGCCAGCAGCCTTCTAGCGGGGGGAACTCGAAACGGGGAGACCCAGTACTTC.